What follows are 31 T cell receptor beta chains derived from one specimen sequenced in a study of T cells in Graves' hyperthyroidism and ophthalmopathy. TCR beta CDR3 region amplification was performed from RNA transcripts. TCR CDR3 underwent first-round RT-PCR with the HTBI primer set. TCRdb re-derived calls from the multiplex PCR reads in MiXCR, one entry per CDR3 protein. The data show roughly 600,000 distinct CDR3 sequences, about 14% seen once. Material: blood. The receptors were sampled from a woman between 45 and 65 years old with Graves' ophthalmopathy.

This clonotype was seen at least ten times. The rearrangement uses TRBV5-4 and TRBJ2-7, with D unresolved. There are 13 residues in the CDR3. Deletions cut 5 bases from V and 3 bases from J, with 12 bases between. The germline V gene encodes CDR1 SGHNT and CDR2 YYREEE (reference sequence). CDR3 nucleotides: TGTGCCAGCAGTCCGGTAGGGCTCTACGAGCAGTACTTC. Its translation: CASSPVGLYEQYF.

This chain's CDR3 is CAISPSTSGRSGNIQYF. The CDR3 nucleotides are TGTGCCATCAGTCCATCGACTAGCGGGAGATCGGGAAACATTCAGTACTTC. The chain recombines TRBV10-3 with TRBJ2-4; 12 bases are shared with TRBD2. The V gene end was trimmed by 5 bases and the J gene end by 6 bases; junction bases not matched to a gene: 11. The CDR3 is made up of 17 amino acids. From germline, CDR1 is ENHRY and CDR2 SYGVKD.

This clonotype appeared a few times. The CDR3 DNA is TGTGCCATCCGGTCCCTGGTCTCGGGAAGTCGCACAGATACGCAGTATTTT. Its translation is CAIRSLVSGSRTDTQYF. This rearrangement joins TRBV6-1 to TRBJ2-3; weak D call: TRBD2 (5 bases). The V end lost 10 bases, the J end lost 1 base, and 24 bases lay between the germline ends. The CDR3 covers 17 residues. Germline-derived CDR1 and CDR2 are MNHNS and SASEGT.

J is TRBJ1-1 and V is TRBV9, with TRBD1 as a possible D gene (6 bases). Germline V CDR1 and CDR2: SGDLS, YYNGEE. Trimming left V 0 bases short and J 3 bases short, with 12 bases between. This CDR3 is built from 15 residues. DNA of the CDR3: TGTGCCAGCAGCGTAGGCCCTCCAGGGGACACTGAAGCTTTCTTT. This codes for CASSVGPPGDTEAFF.

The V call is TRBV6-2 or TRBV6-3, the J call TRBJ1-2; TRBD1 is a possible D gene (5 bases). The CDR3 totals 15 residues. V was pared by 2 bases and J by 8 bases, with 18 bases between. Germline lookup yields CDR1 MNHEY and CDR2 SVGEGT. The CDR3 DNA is TGTGCCAGCAGTTACGGGCAGGGATCATTCTTCGGCTACACCTTC. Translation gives CASSYGQGSFFGYTF.

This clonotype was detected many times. Here the CDR3 reads CASSFVALGGYGYTF. The CDR3 nucleotides read TGTGCCAGCAGCTTTGTGGCCCTTGGAGGCTATGGCTACACCTTC. The chain carries TRBV5-6 and TRBJ1-2; D is ambiguous. This CDR3 contains 15 residues. V lost 2 bases to trimming and J lost 4 bases, with 15 bases between them. Germline-derived CDR1 and CDR2 are SGHDT and YYEEEE. The whole variable domain, filled in from reference TRBV5-6 and TRBJ1-2, reads DAGVTQSPTHLIKTRGQQVTLRCSPKSGHDTVSWYQQALGQGPQFIFQYYEEEERQRGNFPDRFSGHQFPNYSSELNVNALLLGDSALYLCASSFVALGGYGYTFGSGTRLTVV.

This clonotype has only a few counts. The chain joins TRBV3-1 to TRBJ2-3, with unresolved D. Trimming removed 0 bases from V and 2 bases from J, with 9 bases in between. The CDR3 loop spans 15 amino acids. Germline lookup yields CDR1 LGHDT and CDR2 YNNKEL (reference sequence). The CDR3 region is CASSQDPGPTDTQYF. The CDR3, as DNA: TGTGCCAGCAGCCAAGATCCTGGGCCCACAGATACGCAGTATTTT.

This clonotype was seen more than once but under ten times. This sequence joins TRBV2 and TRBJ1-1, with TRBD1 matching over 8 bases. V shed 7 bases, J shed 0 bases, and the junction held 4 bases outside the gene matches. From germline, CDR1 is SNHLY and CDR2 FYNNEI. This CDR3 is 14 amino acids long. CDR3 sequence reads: CASKLGQVNTEAFF. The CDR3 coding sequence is TGTGCCAGCAAATTGGGACAGGTGAACACTGAAGCTTTCTTT.

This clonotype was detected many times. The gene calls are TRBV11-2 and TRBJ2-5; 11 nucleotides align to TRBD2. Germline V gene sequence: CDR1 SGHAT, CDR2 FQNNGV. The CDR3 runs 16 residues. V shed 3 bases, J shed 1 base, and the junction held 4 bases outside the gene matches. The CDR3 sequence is CASSFRLAGSQETQYF. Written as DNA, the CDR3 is TGTGCCAGCAGCTTCCGACTAGCGGGATCCCAAGAGACCCAGTACTTC.

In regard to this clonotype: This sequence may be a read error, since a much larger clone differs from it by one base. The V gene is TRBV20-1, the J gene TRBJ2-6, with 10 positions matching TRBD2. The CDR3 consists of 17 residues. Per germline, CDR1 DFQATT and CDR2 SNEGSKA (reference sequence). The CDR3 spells CSARRLAGHSGANVLAF. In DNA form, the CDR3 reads TGCAGTGCTAGAAGACTAGCGGGCCACTCTGGGGCCAACGTCCTGGCTTTC.

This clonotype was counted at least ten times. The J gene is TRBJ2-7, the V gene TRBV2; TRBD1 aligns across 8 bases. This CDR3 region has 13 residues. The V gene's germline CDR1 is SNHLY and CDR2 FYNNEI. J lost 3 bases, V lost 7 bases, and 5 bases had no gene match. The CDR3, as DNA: TGTGCCAGCATTGCGGACAGGGACTACGAGCAGTACTTC. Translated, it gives CASIADRDYEQYF.

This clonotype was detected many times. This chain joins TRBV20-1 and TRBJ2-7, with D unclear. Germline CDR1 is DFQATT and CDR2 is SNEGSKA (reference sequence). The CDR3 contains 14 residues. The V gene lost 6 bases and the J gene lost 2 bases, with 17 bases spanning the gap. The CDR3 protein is CSATRDGLTYEQYF. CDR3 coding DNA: TGCAGTGCCACCCGAGACGGATTAACCTACGAGCAGTACTTC.

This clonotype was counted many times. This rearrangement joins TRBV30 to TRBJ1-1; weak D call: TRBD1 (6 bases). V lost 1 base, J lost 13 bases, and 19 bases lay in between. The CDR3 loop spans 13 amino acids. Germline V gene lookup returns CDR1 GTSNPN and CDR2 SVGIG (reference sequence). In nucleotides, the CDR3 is TGTGCCTGGAGTGATGGGACATCCCGGTTTGTTTTCTTT. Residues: CAWSDGTSRFVFF.

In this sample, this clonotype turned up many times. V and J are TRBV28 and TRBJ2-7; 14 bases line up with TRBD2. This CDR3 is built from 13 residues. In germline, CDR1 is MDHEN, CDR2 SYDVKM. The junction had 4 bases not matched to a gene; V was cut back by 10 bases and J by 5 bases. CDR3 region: CATGTSGRDEQYF. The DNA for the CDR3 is TGTGCCACCGGGACTAGCGGGAGAGACGAGCAGTACTTC.

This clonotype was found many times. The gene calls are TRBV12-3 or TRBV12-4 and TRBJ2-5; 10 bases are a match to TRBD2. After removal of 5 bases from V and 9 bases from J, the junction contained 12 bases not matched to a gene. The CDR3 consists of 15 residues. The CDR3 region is CASSKTTSGLKAQYF. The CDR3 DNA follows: TGTGCCAGCAGTAAAACGACTAGCGGGCTCAAGGCCCAGTACTTC.

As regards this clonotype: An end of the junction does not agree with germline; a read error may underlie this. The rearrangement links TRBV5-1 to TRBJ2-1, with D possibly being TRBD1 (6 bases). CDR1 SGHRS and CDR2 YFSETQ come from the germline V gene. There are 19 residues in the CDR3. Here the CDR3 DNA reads TGCGCCAGCAGCTTGGGCGTAGGGGGATTACCCCCATTTAACAATGAGCAGTCCTTC. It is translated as CASSLGVGGLPPFNNEQSF.

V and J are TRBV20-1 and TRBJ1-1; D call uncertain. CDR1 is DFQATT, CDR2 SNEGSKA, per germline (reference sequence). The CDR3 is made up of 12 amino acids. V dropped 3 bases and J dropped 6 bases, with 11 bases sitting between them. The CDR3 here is CSASRGRPEAFF. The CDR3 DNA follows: TGCAGTGCTAGTCGCGGTCGCCCTGAAGCTTTCTTT.

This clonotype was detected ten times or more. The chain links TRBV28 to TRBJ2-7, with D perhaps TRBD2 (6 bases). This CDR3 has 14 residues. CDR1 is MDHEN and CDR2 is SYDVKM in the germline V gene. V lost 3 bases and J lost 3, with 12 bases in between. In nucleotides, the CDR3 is TGTGCCAGCAGTTTCAACGGGAGATTCTACGAGCAGTACTTC. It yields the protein CASSFNGRFYEQYF.

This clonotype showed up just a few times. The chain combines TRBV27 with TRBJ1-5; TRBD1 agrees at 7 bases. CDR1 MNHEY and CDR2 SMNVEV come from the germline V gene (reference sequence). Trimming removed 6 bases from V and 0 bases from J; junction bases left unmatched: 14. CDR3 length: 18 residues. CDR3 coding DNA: TGTGCCAGCAGGTACAGGGGCTTACCCCTCATTAGCAATCAGCCCCAGCATTTT. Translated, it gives CASRYRGLPLISNQPQHF.

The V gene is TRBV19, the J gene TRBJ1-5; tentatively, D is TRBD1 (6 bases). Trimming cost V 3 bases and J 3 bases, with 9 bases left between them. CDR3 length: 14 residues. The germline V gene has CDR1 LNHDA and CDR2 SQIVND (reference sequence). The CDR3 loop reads CASSMTGLNQPQHF. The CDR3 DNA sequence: TGTGCCAGTAGTATGACAGGACTCAATCAGCCCCAGCATTTT.

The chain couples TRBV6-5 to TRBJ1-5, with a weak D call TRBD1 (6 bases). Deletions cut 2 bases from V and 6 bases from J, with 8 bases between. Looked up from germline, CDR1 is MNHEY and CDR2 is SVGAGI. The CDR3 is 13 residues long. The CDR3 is CASSYGTTQPQHF. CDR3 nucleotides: TGTGCCAGCAGTTACGGGACAACTCAGCCCCAGCATTTT.

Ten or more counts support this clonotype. In DNA, the CDR3 is TGTGCCACCTCCAAGGGAGGGACCCTAAACTACGAGCAGTACTTC. It encodes CATSKGGTLNYEQYF. This chain links TRBV24-1 with TRBJ2-7; 7 positions match TRBD2. Trimming cost V 9 bases and J 3 bases; bases outside gene matches: 13. The germline gives CDR1 KGHDR, CDR2 SFDVKD. CDR3 size: 15 residues.

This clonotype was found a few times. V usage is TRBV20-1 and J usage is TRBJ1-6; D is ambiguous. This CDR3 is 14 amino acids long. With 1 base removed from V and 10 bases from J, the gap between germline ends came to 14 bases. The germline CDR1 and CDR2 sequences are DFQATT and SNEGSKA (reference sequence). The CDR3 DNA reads TGCAGTGCTAGAGGTCTAGCTGGATTATCACCCCTCCACTTT. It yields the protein CSARGLAGLSPLHF.

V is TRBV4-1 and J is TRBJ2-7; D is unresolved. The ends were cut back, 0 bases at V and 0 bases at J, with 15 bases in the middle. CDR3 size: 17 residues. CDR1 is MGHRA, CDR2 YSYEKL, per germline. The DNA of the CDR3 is TGCGCCAGCAGCCAAGATATCTTCCCAAGATCCTCCTACGAGCAGTACTTC. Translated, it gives CASSQDIFPRSSYEQYF.

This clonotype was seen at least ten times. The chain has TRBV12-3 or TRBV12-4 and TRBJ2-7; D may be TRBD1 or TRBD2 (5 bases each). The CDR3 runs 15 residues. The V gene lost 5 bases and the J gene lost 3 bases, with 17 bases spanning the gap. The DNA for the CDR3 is TGTGCCAGCAGTCCCCCGGGACGGCTTTACTACGAGCAGTACTTC. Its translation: CASSPPGRLYYEQYF.

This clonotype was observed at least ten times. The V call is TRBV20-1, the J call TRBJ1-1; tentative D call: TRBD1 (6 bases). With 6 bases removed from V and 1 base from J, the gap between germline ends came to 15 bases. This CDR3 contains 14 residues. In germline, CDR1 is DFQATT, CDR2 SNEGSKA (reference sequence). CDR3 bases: TGCAGTGCGCAAGCGTCGACAGGGAACACTGAAGCTTTCTTT. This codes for CSAQASTGNTEAFF.

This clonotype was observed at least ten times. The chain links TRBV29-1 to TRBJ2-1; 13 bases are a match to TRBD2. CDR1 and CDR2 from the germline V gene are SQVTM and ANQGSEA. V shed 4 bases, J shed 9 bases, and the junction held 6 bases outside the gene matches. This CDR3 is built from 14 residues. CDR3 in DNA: TGCAGCGTTGTGACTAGCGGGAGGTTCGGTGAGCAGTTCTTC. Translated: CSVVTSGRFGEQFF.

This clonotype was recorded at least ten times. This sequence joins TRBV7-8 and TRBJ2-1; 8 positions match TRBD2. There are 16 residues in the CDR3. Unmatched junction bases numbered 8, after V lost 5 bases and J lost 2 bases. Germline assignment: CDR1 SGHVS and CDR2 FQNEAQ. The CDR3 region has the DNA TGTGCCAGCAGCCCCGGGGGCGGGAGGCCCTACAATGAGCAGTTCTTC. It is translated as CASSPGGGRPYNEQFF.

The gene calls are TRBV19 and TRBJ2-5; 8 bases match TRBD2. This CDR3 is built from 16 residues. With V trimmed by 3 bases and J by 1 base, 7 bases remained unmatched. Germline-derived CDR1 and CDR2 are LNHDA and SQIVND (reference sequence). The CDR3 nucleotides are TGTGCCAGTAGTATCTCGACGGGAGGGATCCAAGAGACCCAGTACTTC. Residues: CASSISTGGIQETQYF.

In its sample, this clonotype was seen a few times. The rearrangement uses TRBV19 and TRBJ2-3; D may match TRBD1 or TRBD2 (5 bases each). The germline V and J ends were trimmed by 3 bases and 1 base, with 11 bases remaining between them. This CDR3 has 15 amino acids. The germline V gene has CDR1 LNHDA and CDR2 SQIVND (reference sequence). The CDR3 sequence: CASSMGVTGTDTQYF. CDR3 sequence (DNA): TGTGCCAGTAGTATGGGGGTGACAGGCACAGATACGCAGTATTTT.

CDR3 in amino acids: CASSTSPQGSRTGELFF. The CDR3 nucleotides are TGTGCCAGTAGTACCTCCCCTCAGGGGAGTAGGACCGGGGAGCTGTTTTTT. V gene TRBV19 combines with J gene TRBJ2-2, with D possibly matching TRBD1 (6 bases). CDR1 LNHDA and CDR2 SQIVND come from the germline V gene (reference sequence). This CDR3 spans 17 amino acids. Trimming pared 4 bases from V and 5 bases from J, leaving 20 bases between.